This T cell receptor (beta chain) was sequenced in a study of T cells in Graves' hyperthyroidism and ophthalmopathy. General observations from the study: Classification by a 13 V-J model distinguished ophthalmopathy from stable hyperthyroidism. Most thyroid clonotypes that were expanded above 0.001 also turned up in blood. For ophthalmopathy, model prediction preceded onset by a median 6.5 months.

The hyperthyroidism was newly diagnosed and had lasted under 2 months; the patients were aged 18 to 65. This clonotype was found many times. Its specificity is not known. This CDR3 spans 13 amino acids. Germline CDR1 reads KGHSY; CDR2 reads FQNENV. Trimming took off 2 bases at V and 4 bases at J, with 9 bases between the two ends. TCR beta CDR3 region amplification was performed from RNA transcripts. The HTBI set primed first-round TCR CDR3 RT-PCR. TCRdb passed the multiplex PCR reads through MiXCR, listing each CDR3 protein once. Here the sample spans about 400,000 distinct CDR3 sequences, approximately 14% being singletons.

This chain joins TRBV16 and TRBJ2-7, with D tentatively TRBD1 (6 bases). The source is a woman between 18 and 29 years old with Graves' hyperthyroidism that later progressed to Graves' ophthalmopathy. The sequenced sample consisted of blood. This CDR3 reads CASSQARGYEQYF. CDR3 sequence (DNA): TGTGCCAGCAGCCAAGCCAGGGGTTACGAGCAGTACTTC.